This record looks at one T cell receptor beta chain sequence and its context. Its specificity is not known. Generated by immunoSEQ multiplex PCR, the TCRdb table keeps only in-frame clones and is missing some. The profile shows tens of thousands of clones, about 70% of them singletons. Time point in this sample: week 35, safety follow-up. Each dose of the vaccine consisted of 300 ug of mutant IDH1 20-mer peptide, with topical imiquimod. The data were obtained in a study of a mutant IDH1 vaccine in newly diagnosed glioma. This sample comprised PBMCs, obtained from a glioma patient whose treatment included an IDH1 peptide vaccine. The sequence derives from a man aged 45 to 65 with glioma.

CDR3 residues: CASSIAGDTEAFF. The CDR3 DNA reads as TGTGCCAGTAGTATAGCAGGAGACACTGAAGCTTTCTTT. The rearrangement uses TRBV19 and TRBJ1-1; no firm D call. Germline loops: CDR1 LNHDA, CDR2 SQIVND (reference sequence). The V gene lost 1 base and the J gene lost 3 bases, with 6 bases spanning the gap. The CDR3 has 13 residues. The complete variable domain, with remaining parts taken from reference TRBV19 and TRBJ1-1, reads DGGITQSPKYLFRKEGQNVTLSCEQNLNHDAMYWYRQDPGQGLRLIYYSQIVNDFQKGDIAEGYSVSREKKESFPLTVTSAQKNPTAFYLCASSIAGDTEAFFGQGTRLTVV.